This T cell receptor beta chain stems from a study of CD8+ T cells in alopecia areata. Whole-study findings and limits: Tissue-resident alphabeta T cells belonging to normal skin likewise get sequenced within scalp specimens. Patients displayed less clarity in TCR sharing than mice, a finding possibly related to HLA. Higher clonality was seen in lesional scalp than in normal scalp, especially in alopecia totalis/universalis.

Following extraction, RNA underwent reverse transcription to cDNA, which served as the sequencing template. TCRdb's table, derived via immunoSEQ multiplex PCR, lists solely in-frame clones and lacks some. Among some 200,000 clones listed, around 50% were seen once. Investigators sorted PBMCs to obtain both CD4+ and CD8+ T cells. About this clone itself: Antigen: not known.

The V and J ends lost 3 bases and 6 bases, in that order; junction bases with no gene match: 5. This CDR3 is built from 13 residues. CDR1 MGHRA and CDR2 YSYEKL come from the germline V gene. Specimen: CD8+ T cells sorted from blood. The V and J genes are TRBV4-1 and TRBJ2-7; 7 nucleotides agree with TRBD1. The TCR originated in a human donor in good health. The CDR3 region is CASSHNRGSEQYF. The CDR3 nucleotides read TGCGCCAGCAGCCATAACAGGGGTTCCGAGCAGTACTTC.